A few counts support the clone carrying this T cell receptor (beta chain). Germline and junction disagree at one end, which may indicate a read error. One entry per CDR3 protein results from TCRdb running MiXCR on the RT-PCR reads. The repertoire holds approximately 500,000 distinct CDR3 sequences, with roughly 23% as singletons. This CDR3 contains 15 residues. Germline lookup yields CDR1 SGHAT and CDR2 FQNNGV. The data derive from a study of response to subunit inactivated influenza vaccine. This sample also appeared in a second study, on T cells expressing NK-cell markers. That source adds: Beta-chain TCR cDNA was generated via 5'RACE template switching with UMIs. In sorted CD3+CD56+NKG2C+, CD3+CD56+NKG2C- and CD3+CD56-NKG2C+ T cells, TCR beta repertoires were obtained. HCMV seropositivity marked seven of the eight sequenced donors; one was seronegative. Several experiments added an anti-gamma-delta TCR antibody to sort only alpha-beta TCR T cells.

The receptor's source is a man between 45 and 60 years old who received an inactivated influenza vaccine. Source: CD4+ T cells sorted from PBMCs, taken roughly 13 days after vaccination. The V gene is TRBV11-2, the J gene TRBJ2-1; D is undetermined. CDR3 nucleotides: TGTGCCAGCAGCCAAACAAGGGTATCCTTCAATGAGCAGTTCTTC. Its translation is CASSQTRVSFNEQFF. Drawing the rest from reference TRBV11-2 and TRBJ2-1, the complete variable domain is EAGVAQSPRYKIIEKRQSVAFWCNPISGHATLYWYQQILGQGPKLLIQFQNNGVVDDSQLPKDRFSAERLKGVDSTLKIQPAKLEDSAVYLCASSQTRVSFNEQFFGPGTRLTVL.